The TCR beta chain under discussion was sequenced for a study of CD8+ T cells in alopecia areata. On this clone: Its antigen is undetermined.

Treatment defined: oral pan-JAK inhibitor, 5-10 mg twice daily. From germline, CDR1 is MRHNA and CDR2 SNTAGT. This CDR3 is 11 amino acids long. Trimming pared 4 bases from V and 7 bases from J, leaving 7 bases between. Study-wide points: On tofacitinib, scalp clonality and expanded CD8+ clones among top 100 fell significantly.

Following RNA extraction, reverse transcription yielded cDNA that acted as the sequencing template. Here immunoSEQ multiplex PCR was the method, and the copy in TCRdb shows in-frame clones only, minus some. Of under 200,000 clones detected, less than 70% appear once; the ten largest clones hold around 0.9%. The chain combines TRBV6-4 with TRBJ1-2, with D tentatively TRBD1 (5 bases). Sequences were derived from CD4+ T cells sorted from blood, sampled at week 4, from a patient treated with tofacitinib. The clonotype originates from a human donor with alopecia areata. DNA for the CDR3: TGTGCCAGCAGTGGGGGGTTTGGCTACACCTTC. It yields the protein CASSGGFGYTF.